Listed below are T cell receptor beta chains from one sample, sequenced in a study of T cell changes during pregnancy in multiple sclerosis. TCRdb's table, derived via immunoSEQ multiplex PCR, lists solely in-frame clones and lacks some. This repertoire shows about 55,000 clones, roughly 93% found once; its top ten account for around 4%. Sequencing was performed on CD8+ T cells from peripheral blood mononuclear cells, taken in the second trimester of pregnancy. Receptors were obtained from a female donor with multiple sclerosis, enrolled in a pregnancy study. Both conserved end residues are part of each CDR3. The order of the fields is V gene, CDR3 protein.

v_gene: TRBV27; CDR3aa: CASSLGGSGEQYF
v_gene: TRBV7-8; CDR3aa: CASRTGYGEQYF
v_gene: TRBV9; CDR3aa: CASSSGTLNTEAFF
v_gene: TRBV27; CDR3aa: CASSRLLRDSQETQYF
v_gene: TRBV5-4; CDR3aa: CASSFGSGELIYEQYF
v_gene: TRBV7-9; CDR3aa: CASSPWTGGMNTEAFF
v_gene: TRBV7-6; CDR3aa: CASTLQGMNTEAFF
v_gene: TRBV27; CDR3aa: CASSLSRFSYNEQFF
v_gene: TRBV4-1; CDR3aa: CASSQGTSGGGYEQYF
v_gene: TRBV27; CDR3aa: CASSPGGETEAFF
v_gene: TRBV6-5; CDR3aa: CASSYTRLNSPLHF
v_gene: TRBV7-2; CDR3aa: CASSHGGNGELFF
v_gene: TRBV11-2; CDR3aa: CASSLRDRALETQYF
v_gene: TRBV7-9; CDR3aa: CASSLEEGARNQPQHF
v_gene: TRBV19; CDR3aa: CASFPGTSGANNEQFF
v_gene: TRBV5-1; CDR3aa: CASSWDRPLNTEAFF
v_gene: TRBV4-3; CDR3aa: CASSQGLAGGVDEQYF
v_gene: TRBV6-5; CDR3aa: CASSFAGTPNTEAFF
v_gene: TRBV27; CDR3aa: CASSLTGEEAFF
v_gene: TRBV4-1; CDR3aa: CASSQVATSGIYEQYF
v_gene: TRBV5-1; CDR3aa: CASSTGTGDDTIYF
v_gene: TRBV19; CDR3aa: CASSIWQGAHNEQFF
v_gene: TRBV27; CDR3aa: CASSLYRGKYGYTF
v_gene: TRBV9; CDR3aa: CASSGDRGALYEQYF
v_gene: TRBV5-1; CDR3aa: CASSLDGGSNQPQHF
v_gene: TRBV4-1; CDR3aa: CASSQDRAEAFF
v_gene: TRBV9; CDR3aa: CASSVDREGMNTEAFF
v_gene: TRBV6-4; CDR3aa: CASSEDSYTEAFF
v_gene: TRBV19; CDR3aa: CASWWEYSNQPQHF
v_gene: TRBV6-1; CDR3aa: CASSEPGYTEAFF
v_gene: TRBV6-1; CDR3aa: CASSHTGEVKNTIYF
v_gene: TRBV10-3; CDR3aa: CAISETGTGGTEAFF
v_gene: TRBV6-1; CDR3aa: CASMWTFPTDTQYF
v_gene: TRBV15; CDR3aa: CATSRDFGSGTEAFF
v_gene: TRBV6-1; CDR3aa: CASSDWGAGGYTF
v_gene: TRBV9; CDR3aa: CASSVWGDEQFF
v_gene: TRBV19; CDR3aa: CASTGVRGHAEAFF
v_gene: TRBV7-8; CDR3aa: CASSLRTAVDYEQYF
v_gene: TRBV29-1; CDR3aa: CSVVWASGKWDEQFF
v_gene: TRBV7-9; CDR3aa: CASSLVGDRGTYGYTF
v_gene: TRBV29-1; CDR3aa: CSFRVAGELFF
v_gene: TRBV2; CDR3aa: CASSRNLAGRTEAFF
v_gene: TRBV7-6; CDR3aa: CASSFMEDEQFF
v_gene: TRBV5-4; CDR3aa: CASRPIAGEVTDTQYF
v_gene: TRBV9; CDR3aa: CASSVGGIPNYGYTF
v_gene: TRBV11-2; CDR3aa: CASSLSFQETQYF